This TCR beta chain stems from a study of identical twins. Notes on the study in general: Clonotypes of the beta chain that were abundant in cord blood carried fewer insertions (memory repertoires showed none). A cross-sectional statistical analysis, not follow-up of the same donors, supported the conclusions.

Notes on this clonotype: Its antigen is currently unknown.

V was trimmed by 0 bases and J by 4 bases, leaving 13 bases between them. The CDR3 spans 15 residues. The germline CDR1 and CDR2 sequences are DFQATT and SNEGSKA (reference sequence). All donors comprised healthy Caucasians. cDNA molecules carried unique molecular identifiers, and template switching added a universal primer site. TCRdb independently ran MiXCR on the 5' RACE reads; one entry per CDR3 protein. The data contain 1.5 million or so distinct CDR3 sequences, about 32% of them singletons. Source material: cord blood. The chain uses TRBV20-1 and TRBJ2-1; no clear D gene. This TCR derives from a newborn girl in good health. The CDR3 sequence is CSARDNSVSYNEQFF. The CDR3 region has the DNA TGCAGTGCTAGAGATAACTCTGTCTCATACAATGAGCAGTTCTTC.